The rows below give T cell receptor beta chains drawn from one sample of a study of T-cell reconstitution after alpha-beta-depleted transplantation in children. TCRdb passed the PCR reads through MiXCR, listing each CDR3 protein once. The top ten hold under 7% of the sample, which has about 460,000 distinct CDR3 sequences, roughly an eighth seen once. Sample: PBMCs from the stem cell graft donor, taken from the stem cell graft. All receptors derive from a human donor who donated a stem cell graft to a child with combined immunodeficiency. CDR3s include the opening cysteine and the closing phenylalanine or tryptophan. A D gene is named only where the DNA matches it firmly. A row's size may be missing; if present it is once, few, many or a size class.

J: TRBJ2-7
D: -
size: -
V: TRBV12-3/TRBV12-4
DNA: TGTGCCAGCAGTTCGGGGGACGGGGAGCAGTACTTC
CDR3: CASSSGDGEQYF

J: TRBJ2-1
D: -
size: -
V: TRBV11-2
DNA: TGTGCCAGCAGCTTAGAATCCAGGGATCTCGATGAGCAGTTCTTC
CDR3: CASSLESRDLDEQFF

J: TRBJ1-2
D: TRBD1
size: many
V: TRBV4-3
DNA: TGCGCCAGCAGCCAAACAACCGGGACAGGGGGCAGGTATGGCTACACCTTC
CDR3: CASSQTTGTGGRYGYTF

J: TRBJ2-4
D: -
size: few
V: TRBV7-9
DNA: TGTGCCAGCAGCTTACTGAGGGATCCCAAAAACATTCAGTACTTC
CDR3: CASSLLRDPKNIQYF

J: TRBJ2-7
D: TRBD1
size: few
V: TRBV4-3
DNA: TGCGCCAGCAGCCGGGACAGTGGGTACGAGCAGTACTTC
CDR3: CASSRDSGYEQYF

J: TRBJ2-1
D: -
size: many
V: TRBV25-1
DNA: TGTGCCAGCAGTGAATTGAGGGGCAATGAGCAGTTCTTC
CDR3: CASSELRGNEQFF

J: TRBJ2-7
D: TRBD1
size: few
V: TRBV6-1
DNA: TGTGCCAGCAGCCAAACCTGGACAGGGTCGGGCGAGCAGTACTTC
CDR3: CASSQTWTGSGEQYF

J: TRBJ2-7
D: -
size: few
V: TRBV27
DNA: TGTGCCAGCAGAGGAGTAACCTACGAGCAGTACTTC
CDR3: CASRGVTYEQYF

J: TRBJ1-2
D: -
size: -
V: TRBV5-1
DNA: TGCGCCAGCGGCTCGAACTATGGCTACACCTTC
CDR3: CASGSNYGYTF

J: TRBJ1-5
D: -
size: -
V: TRBV30
DNA: TGTGCCTGGAGTGTATTAGTGGGTAATCAGCCCCAGCATTTT
CDR3: CAWSVLVGNQPQHF

J: TRBJ2-1
D: TRBD2
size: many
V: TRBV7-9
DNA: TGTGCCAGCAGCTTGGGGGGGAACAGTTGGTTCTTC
CDR3: CASSLGGNSWFF

J: TRBJ2-2
D: -
size: -
V: TRBV7-9
DNA: TGTGCCAGCAGCTTAGATTTGAGCACCGGGGAGCTGTTTTTT
CDR3: CASSLDLSTGELFF

J: TRBJ2-2
D: -
size: many
V: TRBV12-3/TRBV12-4
DNA: TGTGCCACTGGGACGGGGGTGAACACCGGGGAGCTGTTTTTT
CDR3: CATGTGVNTGELFF

J: TRBJ2-3
D: -
size: -
V: TRBV5-1
DNA: TGCGCCAGCAGCTTGGGCTGGGCAGGGATCACAGATACGCAGTATTTT
CDR3: CASSLGWAGITDTQYF

J: TRBJ2-1
D: TRBD1
size: many
V: TRBV24-1
DNA: TGTGCCACCAGTGATCCAGCGGACAGGGGGGCCTACAATGAGCAGTTCTTC
CDR3: CATSDPADRGAYNEQFF

J: TRBJ1-1
D: TRBD1
size: few
V: TRBV7-2
DNA: TGTGCCATGACCCCGGGGACAGGCCTTATGAACACTGAAGCTTTCTTT
CDR3: CAMTPGTGLMNTEAFF

J: TRBJ2-1
D: -
size: many
V: TRBV24-1
DNA: TGTGCCACCAGTGATTTTGACGGGGGACCTTACAATGAGCAGTTCTTC
CDR3: CATSDFDGGPYNEQFF

J: TRBJ2-7
D: -
size: many
V: TRBV5-1
DNA: TGTGCCAGCAGCTTGGGGTTAGCGAGCTACGAGCAGTACTTC
CDR3: CASSLGLASYEQYF

J: TRBJ1-5
D: -
size: many
V: TRBV6-2/TRBV6-3
DNA: TGTGCCAGCAGTCCTCTTACCGGGAGGGGGAATCAGCCCCAGCATTTT
CDR3: CASSPLTGRGNQPQHF

J: TRBJ2-5
D: -
size: -
V: TRBV9
DNA: TGTGCCAGTTGTAGGGGACCCGAGGAGACCCAGTACTTC
CDR3: CASCRGPEETQYF

J: TRBJ2-1
D: TRBD2
size: few
V: TRBV2
DNA: TGTGCCAGCAGTGGAGTTAGCGGGACCTCGAGCTCCTACAATGAGCAGTTCTTC
CDR3: CASSGVSGTSSSYNEQFF

J: TRBJ2-7
D: TRBD1
size: -
V: TRBV5-1
DNA: TGCGCCAGCAGCTTGGCGGGACAGGTTCACTACGAGCAGTACTTC
CDR3: CASSLAGQVHYEQYF

J: TRBJ1-1
D: -
size: many
V: TRBV12-3/TRBV12-4
DNA: TGTGCCAGCAGTTTTGACCTGAACACTGAAGCTTTCTTT
CDR3: CASSFDLNTEAFF

J: TRBJ2-1
D: TRBD1
size: -
V: TRBV6-2/TRBV6-3
DNA: TGTGCCAGCAGTTACCTCGCGGCGACAGGGAGTAATGAGCAGTTCTTC
CDR3: CASSYLAATGSNEQFF

J: TRBJ2-3
D: TRBD2
size: -
V: TRBV20-1
DNA: TGCAGTGCTAGCGGGAGGCCCGGCTTGAGCACAGATACGCAGTATTTT
CDR3: CSASGRPGLSTDTQYF

J: TRBJ2-1
D: -
size: many
V: TRBV7-2
DNA: TGTGCCAGCAGCTTAGGCGGTCGCTACAATGAGCAGTTCTTC
CDR3: CASSLGGRYNEQFF

J: TRBJ2-5
D: -
size: -
V: TRBV6-5
DNA: TGTGCCAGCAGTTACTCGGTTGGCGTCCAAGAGACCCAGTACTTC
CDR3: CASSYSVGVQETQYF

J: TRBJ1-1
D: -
size: -
V: TRBV3-1
DNA: TGTGCCAGCAGCCTGATACAGGGTAACACTGAAGCTTTCTTT
CDR3: CASSLIQGNTEAFF

J: TRBJ1-1
D: -
size: many
V: TRBV27
DNA: TGTGCCAGCAGCCCCCTAAGCCCACAGGGTTGGACTGAAGCTTTCTTT
CDR3: CASSPLSPQGWTEAFF

J: TRBJ2-7
D: -
size: many
V: TRBV9
DNA: TGTGCCAGCAGCGTAGCCTGGGAGAGCTCCTACGAGCAGTACTTC
CDR3: CASSVAWESSYEQYF

J: TRBJ1-2
D: -
size: -
V: TRBV7-2
DNA: TGTGCCAGCAGCTTAACCCCCCCGGGTACGGGGGGCTACACCTTC
CDR3: CASSLTPPGTGGYTF

J: TRBJ2-7
D: -
size: once
V: TRBV27
DNA: TGTGCCAGCAGTTTATCGTTGGGAGGAGCCGAGCAGTACTTC
CDR3: CASSLSLGGAEQYF

J: TRBJ2-6
D: -
size: -
V: TRBV6-1
DNA: TGTGCCAGCAGTCAGAACAGGAACTCTGGGGCCAACGTCCTGACTTTC
CDR3: CASSQNRNSGANVLTF

J: TRBJ1-1
D: -
size: few
V: TRBV6-1
DNA: TGTGCCAGCAGTGAAGGGGGGAACACTGAAGCTTTCTTT
CDR3: CASSEGGNTEAFF

J: TRBJ2-7
D: -
size: -
V: TRBV12-3/TRBV12-4
DNA: TGTGCCAGCAGTTTCGGGTCCTACTACGAGCAGTACTTC
CDR3: CASSFGSYYEQYF

J: TRBJ2-5
D: -
size: many
V: TRBV18
DNA: TGTGCCAGCTCACCACGCGGGACAGAAGAGACCCAGTACTTC
CDR3: CASSPRGTEETQYF

J: TRBJ2-2
D: -
size: -
V: TRBV7-9
DNA: TGTGCCAGCAGCTTGGTTTTAAACCCCACCGGGGAGCTGTTTTTT
CDR3: CASSLVLNPTGELFF